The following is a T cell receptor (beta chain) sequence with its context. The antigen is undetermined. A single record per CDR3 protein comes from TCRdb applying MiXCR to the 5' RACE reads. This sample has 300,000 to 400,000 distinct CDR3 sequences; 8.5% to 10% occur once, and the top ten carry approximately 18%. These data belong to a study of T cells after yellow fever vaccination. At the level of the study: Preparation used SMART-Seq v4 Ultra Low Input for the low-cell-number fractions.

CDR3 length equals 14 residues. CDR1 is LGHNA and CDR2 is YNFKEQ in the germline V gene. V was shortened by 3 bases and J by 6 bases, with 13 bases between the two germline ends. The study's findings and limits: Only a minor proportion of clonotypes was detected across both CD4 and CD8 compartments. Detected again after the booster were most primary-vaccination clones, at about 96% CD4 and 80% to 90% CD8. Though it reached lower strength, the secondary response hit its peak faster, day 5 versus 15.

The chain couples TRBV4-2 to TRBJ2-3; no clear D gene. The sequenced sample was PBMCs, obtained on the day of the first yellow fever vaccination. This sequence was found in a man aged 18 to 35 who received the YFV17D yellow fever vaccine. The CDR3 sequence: CASSQNRQSDTQYF. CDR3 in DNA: TGTGCCAGCAGCCAGAACCGCCAAAGCGATACGCAGTATTTT.